Listed below are T cell receptor beta chains from one sample, sequenced in a study of shared clonotypes between healthy human individuals. The protocol was immunoSEQ multiplex PCR, while the TCRdb copy is restricted to in-frame clones and leaves out a portion. Here the sample spans roughly 1,800,000 clones, about 95% being singletons. Sequenced: naive CD8+ T cells sorted from blood. These receptors were taken from a man aged 18 to 29 in good health. CDR3s include the opening cysteine and the closing phenylalanine or tryptophan. The D gene is left open where the match is weak. Clone size, where shown, is once, few, many, or a class for clones that have expanded.

clone_size: NA; j_call: TRBJ2-2; v_call: TRBV25-1; d_call: NA; cdr3_nt: TGTGCCAGCAGTGAATACGGCGGGGAGCTGTTTTTT; cdr3_aa: CASSEYGGELFF
clone_size: NA; j_call: TRBJ1-2; v_call: TRBV4-3; d_call: NA; cdr3_nt: TGCGCCAGCAGCCAAGATTCGACTGCTTCTAACTATGGCTACACCTTC; cdr3_aa: CASSQDSTASNYGYTF
clone_size: NA; j_call: TRBJ2-3; v_call: TRBV4-1; d_call: TRBD2; cdr3_nt: TGCGCCAGCAGCTATGGGGGGCCCCTAGCGGGGGCCACAGATACGCAGTATTTT; cdr3_aa: CASSYGGPLAGATDTQYF
clone_size: NA; j_call: TRBJ2-1; v_call: TRBV7-8; d_call: TRBD1; cdr3_nt: TGTGCCAGCAGTCGGGAGACAGGGGGTAACAATGAGCAGTTCTTC; cdr3_aa: CASSRETGGNNEQFF
clone_size: NA; j_call: TRBJ1-2; v_call: TRBV4-1; d_call: NA; cdr3_nt: TGCGCCAGCAGCCACGCCGGAGACTATGGCTACACCTTC; cdr3_aa: CASSHAGDYGYTF
clone_size: NA; j_call: TRBJ2-5; v_call: TRBV5-4; d_call: TRBD1; cdr3_nt: TGTGCCAGCAGCTTGGAGGGGGCGGGCGAGACCCAGTACTTC; cdr3_aa: CASSLEGAGETQYF
clone_size: NA; j_call: TRBJ2-1; v_call: TRBV7-8; d_call: TRBD2; cdr3_nt: TGTGCCAGCAGCGACGGGACTAGCGGGGGCGATGAGCAGTTCTTC; cdr3_aa: CASSDGTSGGDEQFF
clone_size: NA; j_call: TRBJ2-7; v_call: TRBV6-1; d_call: NA; cdr3_nt: TGTGCCAGCAGTTGGGGTTACGAGCAGTACTTC; cdr3_aa: CASSWGYEQYF
clone_size: NA; j_call: TRBJ1-1; v_call: TRBV6-1; d_call: NA; cdr3_nt: TGTGCCAGCAGTGTGGGGGACCTGAACACTGAAGCTTTCTTT; cdr3_aa: CASSVGDLNTEAFF
clone_size: NA; j_call: TRBJ2-7; v_call: TRBV27; d_call: NA; cdr3_nt: TGTGCCAGCAGTTTAACCGATAGCTCCTACGAGCAGTACTTC; cdr3_aa: CASSLTDSSYEQYF
clone_size: NA; j_call: TRBJ2-1; v_call: TRBV6-6; d_call: NA; cdr3_nt: TGTGCCAGCAGTTACTCAAACGGGGACGAGCAGTTCTTC; cdr3_aa: CASSYSNGDEQFF
clone_size: NA; j_call: TRBJ1-6; v_call: TRBV7-6; d_call: NA; cdr3_nt: TGTGCCAGCAGCCCTCTCCCCCTCGAAGCTTCACCCCTCCACTTT; cdr3_aa: CASSPLPLEASPLHF
clone_size: NA; j_call: TRBJ1-3; v_call: TRBV4-3; d_call: TRBD1; cdr3_nt: TGCGCCAGCAGCCAAGGCACAGAAGGACAGGGGAACACCATATATTTT; cdr3_aa: CASSQGTEGQGNTIYF
clone_size: NA; j_call: TRBJ2-7; v_call: TRBV2; d_call: NA; cdr3_nt: TGTGCCAGCAGGGCCCTACCACTTCCGGGGCCAACCTACGAGCAGTACTTC; cdr3_aa: CASRALPLPGPTYEQYF
clone_size: NA; j_call: TRBJ2-5; v_call: TRBV13; d_call: NA; cdr3_nt: TGTGCCAGCAGCTTGGGACGATCAGAGACCCAGTACTTC; cdr3_aa: CASSLGRSETQYF
clone_size: NA; j_call: TRBJ2-3; v_call: TRBV13; d_call: TRBD1; cdr3_nt: TGTGCCAGCTCTAAAGGACCGGGGACAGGAATCACAGATACGCAGTATTTT; cdr3_aa: CASSKGPGTGITDTQYF
clone_size: NA; j_call: TRBJ2-3; v_call: TRBV6-5; d_call: NA; cdr3_nt: TGTGCCAGCAGCCGAGGCACAGATACGCAGTATTTT; cdr3_aa: CASSRGTDTQYF
clone_size: once; j_call: TRBJ2-1; v_call: TRBV4-1; d_call: TRBD2; cdr3_nt: TGCGCCAGCAGCCGTCTAGCGGGAGAAGTATCCTACAATGAGCAGTTCTTC; cdr3_aa: CASSRLAGEVSYNEQFF
clone_size: NA; j_call: TRBJ2-1; v_call: TRBV7-9; d_call: NA; cdr3_nt: TGTGCCAGCAGCTTAGGGACGTCCTACAATGAGCAGTTCTTC; cdr3_aa: CASSLGTSYNEQFF
clone_size: once; j_call: TRBJ2-5; v_call: TRBV7-9; d_call: NA; cdr3_nt: TGTGCCAGCAGCACAGGATCCCAAGAGACCCAGTACTTC; cdr3_aa: CASSTGSQETQYF
clone_size: NA; j_call: TRBJ2-1; v_call: TRBV28; d_call: NA; cdr3_nt: TGTGCCAGCAGTTTGACGGGAGAGGACTATGAGCAGTTCTTC; cdr3_aa: CASSLTGEDYEQFF
clone_size: NA; j_call: TRBJ2-1; v_call: TRBV7-9; d_call: NA; cdr3_nt: TGTGCCAGCAGCTCAGGACAGACAATATACAATGAGCAGTTCTTC; cdr3_aa: CASSSGQTIYNEQFF
clone_size: NA; j_call: TRBJ1-1; v_call: TRBV27; d_call: TRBD1; cdr3_nt: TGTGCCAGCAGTTTGTCCCCCGGGACAGGGGACTTCGGGGCTTTCTTT; cdr3_aa: CASSLSPGTGDFGAFF
clone_size: NA; j_call: TRBJ2-5; v_call: TRBV10-3; d_call: NA; cdr3_nt: TGTGCCATCAGTGATGTGTCAGTAGAGACCCAGTACTTC; cdr3_aa: CAISDVSVETQYF
clone_size: once; j_call: TRBJ2-7; v_call: TRBV7-2; d_call: NA; cdr3_nt: TGTGCCAGCAGCTTGTACAGAGAAGCCTACGAGCAGTACTTC; cdr3_aa: CASSLYREAYEQYF
clone_size: NA; j_call: TRBJ2-3; v_call: TRBV11-3; d_call: NA; cdr3_nt: TGTGCCAGCAGCTTAGATTTCGCAGATACGCAGTATTTT; cdr3_aa: CASSLDFADTQYF
clone_size: NA; j_call: TRBJ2-7; v_call: TRBV6-1; d_call: TRBD2; cdr3_nt: TGTGCCAGCAGTGACCTAGCGGGAGTCCGGGGCTACGAGCAGTACTTC; cdr3_aa: CASSDLAGVRGYEQYF
clone_size: NA; j_call: TRBJ2-1; v_call: TRBV7-2; d_call: TRBD2; cdr3_nt: TGTGCCAGCAGCTTAGGGACTAGCGGCCCCTACAATGAGCAGTTCTTC; cdr3_aa: CASSLGTSGPYNEQFF